This TCR beta chain emerged from a study of blood T cells in healthy people across ages (dated by TCRdb to 2015 to 2017). Background on the whole study: Template switching captured roughly one uniquely barcoded TCR beta cDNA molecule per two T cells in model experiments. To avoid experimental bias, donors of different ages were randomly spread across the sequencing lanes. The study measured age-related changes in TCR beta repertoire diversity using deep sequencing normalized with unique cDNA molecular identifiers. Two additional independent replicas of 1 million unique cDNA reads from the same blood draw were analyzed for two donors (one aged 18 to 30 and one aged 80 or older). Four age groups were formed from the donors: young (average roughly 16 years), middle-aged (just under 40), aged (over 55) and long-lived (roughly 88).

This clonotype showed up many times. Its recognized antigen is unknown. The record has no base qualities; no much larger clone is one base away. For CDR1 and CDR2, the germline V gene lists MGHDK and SYGVNS. The CDR3 sequence holds 16 residues, the cysteine and phenylalanine included. The DNA shown is the 48-base CDR3, in frame from base 1. Clipping removes 6 bases from V and 2 bases from J, with 13 as the unmatched junction base count. The protocol used for the library was 5' RACE. TCRdb records Illumina HiSeq 2500 as the sequencer. The second PCR ran for about 7 to 11 cycles and used a J-beta primer mix along with a sample-barcoded 5' primer. A unique molecular identifier was introduced onto each TCR beta cDNA molecule by a template-switch 5' adaptor carrying 12 random nucleotides. Each sample yielded at least 2.5 million CDR3-containing paired-end reads. First-strand cDNA synthesis was performed from all RNA using the Mint cDNA synthesis kit, with priming by a TRBC-specific oligonucleotide. After uracil-DNA glycosylase treatment, a first 18-cycle PCR used universal primers M1SS and BC2_uni_R on all cDNA. The paper's data handling went like this. Each sample was normalized by randomly selecting 1 million high-quality reads, each carrying a distinct molecular identifier. Reads sharing molecular identifiers were discarded rather than binned into consensus sequences. MiTCR, run with a Q25 quality threshold and the strictest error-elimination algorithm, handled CDR3 identification, clonotype clustering and error correction. Lower-bound total TCR beta diversity was estimated with a nonparametric unseen species model using Euler transformation. TCRdb applied fastp at Q25 and MiXCR to the public reads, then kept only in-frame beta chains. Rows are unified per CDR3 protein, each entry keeping the most common DNA and genes. TCRdb, not the original authors, processed these V and J calls. The sample has more than 700,000 distinct CDR3 sequences on record, about 55% of them singletons. Jointly, the top ten make up approximately 41% of the sample.

Systemically healthy Caucasian individuals from Russia, approximately 39 in total and aged about 6 to 95 years, were included as donors. Approximately 9 milliliters of peripheral blood were collected from each donor into EDTA-treated Vacutainer tubes. Ficoll-Paque density-gradient centrifugation was used to isolate PBMCs, with at least 6 million obtained per sample. Total RNA, at least 5.5 micrograms per sample, was extracted from PBMCs with Trizol reagent. Naive CD45RAhigh/CD27high T cell percentages were measured by flow cytometry on a PBMC aliquot from every donor. General findings and caveats noted by the study authors: Compared with the aged group, the long-lived group had more naive CD4+ T cells, fewer expanded clones and increased TCR diversity, a pattern suggesting age selection. As age increased, observed TCR beta diversity per million T cells dropped in a roughly linear way, and a significant reduction was already evident by age 40. Estimates of total diversity based on one million sequenced T cells were regarded as lower bounds and as underestimates. There was a strong correlation between observed TCR beta diversity and the percentage of naive T cells measured by flow cytometry. Because profiling used bulk unsorted PBMCs, naive and antigen-experienced compartments could not be compared conclusively. Donor CMV infection status was unknown, potentially confounding age-related changes in expanded clonotypes.

The sequencing sample was made of blood. The chain joins TRBV25-1 to TRBJ2-7; 7 central nucleotides agree with TRBD1. The sequence was obtained from a man aged 80 or over in good health. This receptor carries the CDR3 CASSSGTAGIPYEQYF. The DNA reads as follows: TGTGCCAGCAGCTCGGGGACAGCCGGAATCCCCTACGAGCAGTACTTC.